This TCR beta chain stems from a study of CD8+ T cells in alopecia areata. General study results and limits: Possibly as an HLA-related effect, TCR sharing across patients appeared less clear than in mice. With tofacitinib ongoing, many expanded lesional clones persisted in both scalp and blood. Tofacitinib significantly lowered scalp clonality and expanded CD8+ clones among the top 100. Scalp sequencing captures resident alphabeta T cells of normal skin too.

Treatment reported: oral pan-JAK inhibitor, 5-10 mg twice daily. This clone appeared a single time. The target antigen is unknown. Following extraction, RNA underwent reverse transcription to cDNA, which served as the sequencing template. Assay used: immunoSEQ multiplex PCR; TCRdb lists only in-frame clones, some missing. The data contain around 110,000 clones, under 60% of them seen just once; the ten biggest clones take up 10% to 15%. The CDR3 has 17 residues. CDR1 and CDR2 (germline): MGHRA, YSYEKL. V shed 0 bases and J 0 bases; nucleotides not matched to a gene: 6. The sequencing used CD8+ T cells sorted from blood, collected at week 24, from a patient treated with tofacitinib. The chain employs TRBV4-1 and TRBJ2-7, with 9 bases that match TRBD2. The sequence came from a human donor with alopecia areata. CDR3 nucleotides: TGCGCCAGCAGCCAAGATTGGGCTAGCGGGGTCTCCTACGAGCAGTACTTC. The encoded protein is CASSQDWASGVSYEQYF.